This T cell receptor (beta chain) was profiled in a study of control samples from healthy donors and cancer patients. V lost 0 bases to trimming and J lost 0 bases, with 8 bases between them. The CDR3 has 15 amino acids. The germline gives CDR1 MNHEY, CDR2 SMNVEV (reference sequence). This table comes from immunoSEQ multiplex PCR, and its TCRdb copy is limited to in-frame clones, with some not included. The sample yields about 78,000 clones, around nine tenths seen once. This rearrangement joins TRBV27 to TRBJ1-1; weak D call: TRBD1 (5 bases). The material sequenced was blood. The clonotype comes from a woman in her sixties or seventies in good health. As DNA, the CDR3 is TGTGCCAGCAGTTTATCCGGACAAATGAACACTGAAGCTTTCTTT. Translated: CASSLSGQMNTEAFF.